This paragraph covers one TCR beta chain sequence. This entry comes from a study of control samples from healthy donors and cancer patients. Assay used: immunoSEQ multiplex PCR; TCRdb lists only in-frame clones, some missing. The repertoire holds 170,000 or so clones, about 90% seen once, with 2% to 2.5% in the top ten. This CDR3 comprises 12 residues. Germline V CDR1 and CDR2: SEHNR, FQNEAQ (reference sequence). The V end was cut by 2 bases, the J end by 8 bases, with 6 bases between. Sequenced sample: blood. The rearrangement uses TRBV7-9 and TRBJ1-4; D is unclear. This receptor was taken from a woman aged 40 to 50 in good health. DNA of the CDR3: TGTGCCAGCAGCTTAAGGGAGGAAAAACTGTTTTTT. It codes for CASSLREEKLFF.